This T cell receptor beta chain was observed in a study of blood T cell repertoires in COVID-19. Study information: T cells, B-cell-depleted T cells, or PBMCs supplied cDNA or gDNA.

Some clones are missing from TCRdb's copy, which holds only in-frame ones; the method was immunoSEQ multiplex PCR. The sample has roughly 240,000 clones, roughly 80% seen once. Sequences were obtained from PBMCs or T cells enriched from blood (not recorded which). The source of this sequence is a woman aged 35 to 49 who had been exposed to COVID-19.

CDR3 DNA sequence: TGTGCCAGCAGTCCTAGCGGGGGGGCCTCTGGGGCCAACGTCCTGACTTTC. Encoded protein: CASSPSGGASGANVLTF. The V and J genes are TRBV2 and TRBJ2-6; 12 nucleotides align to TRBD2. Germline CDR1 is SNHLY and CDR2 is FYNNEI. The CDR3 is 17 amino acids. Germline trimming cut 5 bases from V and 0 bases from J; bases unmatched to any gene: 2.